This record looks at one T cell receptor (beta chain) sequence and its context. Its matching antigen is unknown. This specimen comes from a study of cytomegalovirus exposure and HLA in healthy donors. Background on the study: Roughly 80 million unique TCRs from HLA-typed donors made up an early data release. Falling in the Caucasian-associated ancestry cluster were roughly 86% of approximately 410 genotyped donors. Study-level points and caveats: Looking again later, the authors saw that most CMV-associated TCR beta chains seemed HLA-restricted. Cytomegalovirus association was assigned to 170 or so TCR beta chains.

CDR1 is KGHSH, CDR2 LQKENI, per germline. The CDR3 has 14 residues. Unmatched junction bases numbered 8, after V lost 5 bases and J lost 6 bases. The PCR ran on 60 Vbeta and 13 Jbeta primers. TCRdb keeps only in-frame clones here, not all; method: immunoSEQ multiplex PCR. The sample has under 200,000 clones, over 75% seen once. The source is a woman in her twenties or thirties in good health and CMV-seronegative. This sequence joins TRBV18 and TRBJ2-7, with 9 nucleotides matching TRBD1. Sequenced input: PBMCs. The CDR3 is CASSTSGTGSEQYF. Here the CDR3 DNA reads TGTGCCAGCTCAACCTCCGGGACAGGGAGCGAGCAGTACTTC.